This TCR beta chain was captured by sequencing in a study of CD8 T cells in cerebrospinal fluid in Alzheimer's disease. Participants were all in good physical condition and free of acute infection. A word on this clonotype: The antigen is undetermined.

CSF cells were profiled by 10X single-cell V(D)J and 5' expression. TCRdb re-called the 10x single-cell sequencing reads and shows each CDR3 protein once, DNA omitted. This table holds 1,600 or so distinct CDR3 sequences. Germline V CDR1 and CDR2: LNHDA, SQIVND (reference sequence). The CDR3 runs 14 residues. Broader study findings: Expanded clones of at least 3% were commoner in Alzheimer's patients than healthy subjects.

The gene calls are TRBV19 and TRBJ1-2; TCRdb reports TRBD1, a call that lacks DNA to check it against. Sequencing used cerebrospinal fluid. This sequence originates from a human donor in good health. CDR3 region: CASRWGAREDGYTF.